This T cell receptor (beta chain) was obtained from a study of blood T cell repertoires in COVID-19. About the research overall: Spain, Italy and the United States supplied samples that represented acute and convalescent COVID-19. PBMCs, B-cell-depleted T cells, or T cells were the source of the cDNA or gDNA that made up the material.

Under the authors' procedure: Nucleated cell number was recorded as an estimate derived from reference gene primer amplification. The method was immunoSEQ multiplex PCR; TCRdb's version includes in-frame clones alone and lacks a portion of them. V, J and clone size are those of that table, while D and trimming were read from the DNA. The sample lists 250,000 or so clones, approximately 90% occurring once. This CDR3 region has 15 residues. CDR1 and CDR2 from the germline V gene are SGHNT and YYREEE (reference sequence). J lost 4 bases, V lost 4 bases, and 8 bases had no gene match. The TCR originated in a middle-aged woman who had recovered from COVID-19. The chain carries TRBV5-4 and TRBJ1-1; the match to TRBD1 covers 9 bases. Sample: peripheral blood. The CDR3 loop reads CASSPTQGAFTEAFF. CDR3 DNA sequence: TGTGCCAGCAGCCCAACACAGGGGGCTTTCACTGAAGCTTTCTTT. Drawing the rest from reference TRBV5-4 and TRBJ1-1, the complete variable domain is ETGVTQSPTHLIKTRGQQVTLRCSSQSGHNTVSWYQQALGQGPQFIFQYYREEENGRGNFPPRFSGLQFPNYSSELNVNALELDDSALYLCASSPTQGAFTEAFFGQGTRLTVV.